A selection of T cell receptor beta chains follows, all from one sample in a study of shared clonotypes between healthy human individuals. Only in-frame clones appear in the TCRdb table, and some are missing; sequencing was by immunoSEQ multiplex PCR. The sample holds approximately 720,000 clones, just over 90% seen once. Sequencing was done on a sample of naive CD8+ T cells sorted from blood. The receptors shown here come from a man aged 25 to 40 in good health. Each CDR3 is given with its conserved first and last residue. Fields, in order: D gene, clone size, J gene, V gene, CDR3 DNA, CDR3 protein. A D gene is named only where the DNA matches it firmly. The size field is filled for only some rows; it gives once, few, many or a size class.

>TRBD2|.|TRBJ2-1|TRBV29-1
TGCAGCGTTGAAACGGGACTAGCTGACAATGAGCAGTTCTTC
CSVETGLADNEQFF
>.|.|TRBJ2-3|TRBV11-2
TGTGCCAGCAGCTTAGTTCGGGGGACCAGCACAGATACGCAGTATTTT
CASSLVRGTSTDTQYF
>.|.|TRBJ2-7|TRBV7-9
TGTGCCAGCCACGGAGCGGAGGGGACCTACGAGCAGTACTTC
CASHGAEGTYEQYF
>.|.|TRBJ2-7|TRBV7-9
TGTGCCAGCAGCCCCCAAGATAGGGGCAGCTCCTACGAGCAGTACTTC
CASSPQDRGSSYEQYF
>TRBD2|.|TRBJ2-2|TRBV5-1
TGCGCCAGCAGCCCAGTTACGGGACTAGGCGAGACCGGGGAGCTGTTTTTT
CASSPVTGLGETGELFF
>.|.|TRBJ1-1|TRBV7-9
TGTGCCAGCACCCAATCCGAGACGGCCTATCCTTCCGCTTTCTTT
CASTQSETAYPSAFF
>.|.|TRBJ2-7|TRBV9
TGTGCCAGCAGCCCATCCCTCGGCAACTACGAGCAGTACTTC
CASSPSLGNYEQYF
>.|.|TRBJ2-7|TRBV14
TGTGCCAGCAGCCAAGGCAACGGGGACGAGCAGTACTTC
CASSQGNGDEQYF
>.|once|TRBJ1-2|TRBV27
TGTGCCAGCAGTTTCCAAGGACAGCGCGCCCTCTATGGCTACACCTTC
CASSFQGQRALYGYTF
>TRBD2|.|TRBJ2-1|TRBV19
TGTGCCAGTAGTCCAAGCGGGGCGAGCTCCTACAATGAGCAGTTCTTC
CASSPSGASSYNEQFF
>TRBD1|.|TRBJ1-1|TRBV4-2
TGTGCCAGCAGCTACGGACAGGGCGGGACTGAAGCTTTCTTT
CASSYGQGGTEAFF
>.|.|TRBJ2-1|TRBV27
TGTGCCAGCAGCCCTGGTACTAACAATGAGCAGTTCTTC
CASSPGTNNEQFF
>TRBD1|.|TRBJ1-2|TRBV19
TGTGCCACCGATGACAGGGGATTGTATGGCTACACCTTC
CATDDRGLYGYTF
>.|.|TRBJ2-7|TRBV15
TGTGCCACGCGTAGGGGCGACACCTACGAGCAGTACTTC
CATRRGDTYEQYF
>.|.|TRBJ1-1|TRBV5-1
TGCGCCAGCAGCCCTAGGGCCCCGAACACTGAAGCTTTCTTT
CASSPRAPNTEAFF
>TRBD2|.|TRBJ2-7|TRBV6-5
TGTGCCAGCAGCTCGGGACTAGGGTACGAGCAGTACTTC
CASSSGLGYEQYF
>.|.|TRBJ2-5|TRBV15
TGTGCCACCAGCAGCCGAACGAGAGGCCTACAAGAGACCCAGTACTTC
CATSSRTRGLQETQYF
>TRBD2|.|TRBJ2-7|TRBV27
TGTGCCAGCAGTTCCGGACTAGCGCACTCCTACGAGCAGTACTTC
CASSSGLAHSYEQYF
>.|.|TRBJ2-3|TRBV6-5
TGTGCCAGCAGTTATGAGTCTAGCGACCCCACAGATACGCAGTATTTT
CASSYESSDPTDTQYF
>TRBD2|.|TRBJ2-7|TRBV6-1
TGTGCCAGCAGTGAGTCGACTAGCGGGAGATACGAGCAGTACTTC
CASSESTSGRYEQYF
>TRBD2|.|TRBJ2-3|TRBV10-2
TGCGCCACTAGCGGTTCTAGCACAGATACGCAGTATTTT
CATSGSSTDTQYF
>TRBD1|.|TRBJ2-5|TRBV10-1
TGCGCCAGCAGCCCCAGACAGGGGGCGGGAGAGACCCAGTACTTC
CASSPRQGAGETQYF
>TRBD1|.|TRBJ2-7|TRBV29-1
TGCAGCGTGGCCCTGACAGGGAGCTACGAGCAGTACTTC
CSVALTGSYEQYF
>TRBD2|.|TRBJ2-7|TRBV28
TGTGCCAGTCGCGACTATTCTCGCGCGGGAGGCCTCCCGTACGAGCAGTACTTC
CASRDYSRAGGLPYEQYF
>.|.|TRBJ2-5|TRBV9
TGTGCCAGCAGCGTAGAATGGGGTCCAGGGCGAGAGACCCAGTACTTC
CASSVEWGPGRETQYF
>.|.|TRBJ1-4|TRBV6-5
TGTGCCAGCAGTACAAGGGTGAACGATGAAAAACTGTTTTTT
CASSTRVNDEKLFF
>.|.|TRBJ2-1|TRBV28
TGTGCCAGCAGCCCGGGACGAGTGGGGTCCAATGAGCAGTTCTTC
CASSPGRVGSNEQFF
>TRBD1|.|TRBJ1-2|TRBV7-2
TGTGCCAGCAGGTCCGGACAGGGGGGAGATAATGGCTACACCTTC
CASRSGQGGDNGYTF
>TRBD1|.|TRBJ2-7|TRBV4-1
TGCGCCAGCAGCCCCGTGGACAGGGGCGACTACGAGCAGTACTTC
CASSPVDRGDYEQYF
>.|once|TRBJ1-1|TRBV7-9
TGTGCCAGCAGCCCTAGGGGCGCGAACACTGAAGCTTTCTTT
CASSPRGANTEAFF
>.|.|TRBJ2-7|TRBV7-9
TGTGCCAGCAGCTTAGGCGGTACCTACGAGCAGTACTTC
CASSLGGTYEQYF
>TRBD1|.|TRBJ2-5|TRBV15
TGTGCCACCAGCAGAGATTTGGTACAGGGGTCGATGGAGACCCAGTACTTC
CATSRDLVQGSMETQYF
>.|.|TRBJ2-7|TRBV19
TGTGCCAGTACCCTAGACCTTTACTCCTACGAGCAGTACTTC
CASTLDLYSYEQYF
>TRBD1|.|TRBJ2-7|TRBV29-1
TGCAGCGTCTGGACAGGTGAAACCTACGAGCAGTACTTC
CSVWTGETYEQYF
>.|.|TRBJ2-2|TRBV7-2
TGTGCCAGCAGCTTAATTTCCGGGGAGCTGTTTTTT
CASSLISGELFF
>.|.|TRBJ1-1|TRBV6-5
TGTGCCAGCAGTTACTCGAAGGTACGCACTGAAGCTTTCTTT
CASSYSKVRTEAFF
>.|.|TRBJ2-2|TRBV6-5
TGTGCCAGCAGTTACGCGGCGGAGAACACCGGGGAGCTGTTTTTT
CASSYAAENTGELFF
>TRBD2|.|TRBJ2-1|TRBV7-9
TGTGCCAGCAGCACCACGAGCGGGACCTCCTACAATGAGCAGTTCTTC
CASSTTSGTSYNEQFF
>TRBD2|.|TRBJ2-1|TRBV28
TGTGCCAGCAGTTTGGGACTACTGGAGCAGTTCTTC
CASSLGLLEQFF
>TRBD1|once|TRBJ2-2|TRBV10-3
TGTGCCACCCCAGGGGGCCGCACCGGGGAGCTGTTTTTT
CATPGGRTGELFF
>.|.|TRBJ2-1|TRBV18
TGTGCCAGCTCACCACCGGTTAGCTCCTACAATGAGCAGTTCTTC
CASSPPVSSYNEQFF
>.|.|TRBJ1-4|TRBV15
TGTGCCACCAGCAGAGATTTGTTTACAGATCGAACTAATGAAAAACTGTTTTTT
CATSRDLFTDRTNEKLFF
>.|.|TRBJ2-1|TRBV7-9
TGTGCCAGCAGCTCCCCTAGCAGGGACTACAATGAGCAGTTCTTC
CASSSPSRDYNEQFF
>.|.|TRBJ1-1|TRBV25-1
TGTGCCAGCGGGGATCTAACTGGGACTAACACTGAAGCTTTCTTT
CASGDLTGTNTEAFF
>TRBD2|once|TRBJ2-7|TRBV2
TGTGCCAGCAGTGTACTAGCGGGAGTCGGGGGCACCTACGAGCAGTACTTC
CASSVLAGVGGTYEQYF
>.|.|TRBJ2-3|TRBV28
TGTGCCAGCGGGAAGGGTGTCTGGGGCTTAGGAAGCACAGATACGCAGTATTTT
CASGKGVWGLGSTDTQYF
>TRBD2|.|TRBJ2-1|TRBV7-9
TGTGCCAGCAGCTTGGGGACTAGCGGGGAGGTGTACAATGAGCAGTTCTTC
CASSLGTSGEVYNEQFF
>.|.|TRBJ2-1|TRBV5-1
TGCGCCAGCAGCCCTGACTCCTCCTCATACAATGAGCAGTTCTTC
CASSPDSSSYNEQFF
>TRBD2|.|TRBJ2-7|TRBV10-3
TGTGCCATCAGTGAGTCAACTAGCGGAGCCTACGAGCAGTACTTC
CAISESTSGAYEQYF
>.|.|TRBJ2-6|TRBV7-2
TGTGCCAGCAGCTTGGACGGGGTCTCTGGGGCCAACGTCCTGACTTTC
CASSLDGVSGANVLTF
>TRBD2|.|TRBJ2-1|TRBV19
TGTGCCAGTAGTGGATTAGCGGGAGGGGACCACAATGAGCAGTTCTTC
CASSGLAGGDHNEQFF
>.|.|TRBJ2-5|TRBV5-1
TGCGCCAGCAGCATTGGGGGCCCCCAGACCCAGTACTTC
CASSIGGPQTQYF
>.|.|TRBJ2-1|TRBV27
TGTGCCAGCAGTCCATCCCTGAGCGATGTCGATGAGCAGTTCTTC
CASSPSLSDVDEQFF